Presented here are 30 T cell receptor beta chains from one specimen sequenced in a study of T-cell memory formation after mild COVID-19. TCRdb used MiXCR to reprocess the 5' RACE reads, holding one entry per CDR3 protein. Among 200,000 to 250,000 distinct CDR3 sequences listed, over 9% were seen once. Sequencing was done on a sample of PBMCs or a T cell subset sorted from them (not recorded which). The receptors were gathered from a man between 18 and 35 years old who had mild COVID-19 (a few samples of this study predate the infection). Cell type and time point are not known.

This clonotype has ten or more counts. The chain is built from TRBV6-4 and TRBJ2-3; 13 positions match TRBD2. Losses at the gene ends were 4 bases for V and 4 bases for J; bases not matched to a gene: 2. CDR1 is MRHNA and CDR2 is SNTAGT in the germline V gene. This CDR3 spans 15 amino acids. In nucleotides, the CDR3 is TGTGCCAGCAGTGGACTAGCGGGGGGCCCAGATACGCAGTATTTT. This gives the protein CASSGLAGGPDTQYF.

A few counts support this clonotype. The chain couples TRBV5-4 to TRBJ2-5; D gene ambiguous. This CDR3 comprises 14 residues. Germline assignment: CDR1 SGHNT and CDR2 YYREEE (reference sequence). Between the trimmed V and J ends, which lost 1 base and 4 bases, there was a span of 11 bases. CDR3 coding DNA: TGTGCCAGCAGCTTGAGGACGCCGGGAGAGACCCAGTACTTC. Amino acid sequence: CASSLRTPGETQYF.

This clonotype was counted only a few times. This rearrangement joins TRBV10-3 to TRBJ1-5; D is undetermined. This CDR3 is built from 13 residues. Germline CDR1 ENHRY, CDR2 SYGVKD. The V end was cut by 6 bases, the J end by 4 bases, with 10 bases between. This CDR3 reads CAIRGTDNQPQHF. CDR3 DNA sequence: TGTGCCATCAGAGGAACAGATAATCAGCCCCAGCATTTT.

This clonotype was seen more than once but under ten times. V and J are TRBV15 and TRBJ1-2; D gene uncertain. There are 13 residues in the CDR3. From germline, CDR1 is LNHNV and CDR2 YYDKDF (reference sequence). Deletions cut 1 base from V and 9 bases from J, with 12 bases between. The CDR3 sequence: CATSRGDGVSYTF. The CDR3 nucleotides read TGTGCCACCAGCAGAGGAGATGGGGTTAGCTACACCTTC.

The rearrangement joins TRBV5-1 to TRBJ2-7, with 7 bases identical to TRBD1. The CDR3 totals 14 residues. V was pared by 4 bases and J by 2 bases, with 6 bases of the junction left unmatched. Germline CDR1 is SGHRS and CDR2 is YFSETQ. CDR3 sequence: CASSPGTVPYEQYF. CDR3 nucleotide sequence: TGCGCCAGCAGCCCCGGGACAGTCCCCTACGAGCAGTACTTC.

This clonotype was detected only a few times. The J gene is TRBJ2-1, the V gene TRBV20-1; TRBD2 agrees at 12 bases. V trimming: 2 bases; J trimming: 4 bases; junction bases outside the gene matches: 3. Per the germline V gene, CDR1 is DFQATT and CDR2 is SNEGSKA (reference sequence). The CDR3 covers 15 residues. The CDR3, as DNA: TGCAGTGCTAGATCCACTAGCGGGGGGTACAATGAGCAGTTCTTC. Translated: CSARSTSGGYNEQFF.

The rearrangement links TRBV29-1 to TRBJ1-3; 8 nucleotides align to TRBD1. The CDR3 has 16 residues. Looked up from germline, CDR1 is SQVTM and CDR2 is ANQGSEA. Unmatched junction bases numbered 10, after V lost 4 bases and J lost 2 bases. The CDR3 sequence: CSVASRGLGAGNTIYF. CDR3 nucleotide sequence: TGCAGCGTTGCCAGCAGGGGGCTTGGCGCTGGAAACACCATATATTTT. Filled out from reference TRBV29-1 and TRBJ1-3, the complete variable domain reads SAVISQKPSRDICQRGTSLTIQCQVDSQVTMMFWYRQQPGQSLTLIATANQGSEATYESGFVIDKFPISRPNLTFSTLTVSNMSPEDSSIYLCSVASRGLGAGNTIYFGEGSWLTVV.

The rearrangement uses TRBV10-2 and TRBJ2-4; 10 bases match TRBD1. Looked up from germline, CDR1 is WSHSY and CDR2 is SAAADI. This CDR3 comprises 16 residues. V lost 5 bases and J lost 8; bases outside the gene matches: 12. The CDR3 nucleotides read TGCGCCAGCAGTTTTCCTTCCGACAGGGGGCGAGACATTCAGTACTTC. Protein sequence: CASSFPSDRGRDIQYF.

This clonotype was observed a handful of times. The rearrangement uses TRBV5-4 and TRBJ1-3; no reliable D call. The CDR3 contains 12 residues. CDR1 and CDR2 from the germline V gene are SGHNT and YYREEE (reference sequence). Trimming cost V 4 bases and J 3 bases, with 5 bases left between them. DNA for the CDR3: TGTGCCAGCAGCGTAGATGGAAACACCATATATTTT. Residues: CASSVDGNTIYF.

The chain recombines TRBV6-6 with TRBJ1-2, with 9 bases matching TRBD1. Germline V gene data show CDR1 as MNHNY and CDR2 as SVGAGI (reference sequence). This CDR3 region has 17 residues. Germline trimming cut 0 bases from V and 0 bases from J; bases unmatched to any gene: 5. The CDR3 loop is CASSYSPGQGSNYGYTF. As DNA, the CDR3 is TGTGCCAGCAGTTACTCCCCGGGACAGGGCTCTAACTATGGCTACACCTTC.

This clonotype was counted many times. The chain carries TRBV12-5 and TRBJ2-1; D possibly corresponds to TRBD2 (6 bases). This CDR3 is 18 amino acids long. Germline CDR1 LGHNT, CDR2 FRNRAP. V was shortened by 6 bases and J by 0 bases, with 21 bases between the two germline ends. The CDR3 reads CASGPPRGKGFSYNEQFF. The DNA of the CDR3 is TGTGCTAGTGGCCCGCCCCGGGGGAAGGGGTTCTCCTACAATGAGCAGTTCTTC. Drawing the rest from reference TRBV12-5 and TRBJ2-1, the complete variable domain is DARVTQTPRHKVTEMGQEVTMRCQPILGHNTVFWYRQTMMQGLELLAYFRNRAPLDDSGMPKDRFSAEMPDATLATLKIQPSEPRDSAVYFCASGPPRGKGFSYNEQFFGPGTRLTVL.

This clonotype has only a few counts. This sequence joins TRBV12-3 or TRBV12-4 and TRBJ2-7; D unclear. V was trimmed by 4 bases and J by 4 bases, leaving 5 bases between them. The CDR3 is made up of 11 amino acids. The CDR3 reads CASSSVYEQYF. The CDR3 DNA reads TGTGCCAGCAGTTCCGTGTACGAGCAGTACTTC.

The chain combines TRBV5-6 with TRBJ2-4; D might be TRBD2 (5 bases). V was shortened by 2 bases and J by 6 bases, with 12 bases between the two germline ends. Germline loops: CDR1 SGHDT, CDR2 YYEEEE. The CDR3 runs 14 residues. In DNA form, the CDR3 reads TGTGCCAGCAGCTTCGGGATTGGAGGAAACATTCAGTACTTC. Its protein is CASSFGIGGNIQYF.

This rearrangement joins TRBV2 to TRBJ2-2; D might be TRBD2 (5 bases). Per the germline V gene, CDR1 is SNHLY and CDR2 is FYNNEI. The V end was cut by 3 bases, the J end by 5 bases, with 16 bases between. This CDR3 has 16 amino acids. The chain's CDR3 is CASSEDGLLKTGELFF. Written as DNA, the CDR3 is TGTGCCAGCAGTGAGGACGGACTCTTGAAAACCGGGGAGCTGTTTTTT.

This clonotype was seen a handful of times. The CDR3 nucleotides read TGTGCCAGCTCACCCCCATCCGACAATGAGCAGTTCTTC. Translated: CASSPPSDNEQFF. The chain couples TRBV18 to TRBJ2-1; D not certain. The CDR3 contains 13 residues. V lost 3 bases and J lost 5, with 8 bases in between. Germline CDR1 is KGHSH and CDR2 is LQKENI.

This clonotype was observed many times. The chain is built from TRBV5-1 and TRBJ2-5; D not resolved. V was cut by 2 bases and J by 4 bases, with 12 bases left in between. This CDR3 has 14 amino acids. Looked up from germline, CDR1 is SGHRS and CDR2 is YFSETQ. CDR3 protein: CASSFAGVGETQYF. As DNA, the CDR3 is TGCGCCAGCAGCTTTGCTGGGGTAGGAGAGACCCAGTACTTC.

This clonotype was detected ten times or more. The chain recombines TRBV7-4 with TRBJ2-1; no clear D gene. V was shortened by 4 bases and J by 9 bases, with 10 bases between the two germline ends. There are 12 residues in the CDR3. Germline CDR1 reads SGHVT; CDR2 reads SQSDAQ. This chain's CDR3 is CASSCLVPEQFF. The CDR3 region has the DNA TGTGCCAGCAGCTGTCTAGTTCCTGAGCAGTTCTTC.

The J gene is TRBJ2-1, the V gene TRBV5-1; 9 bases map to TRBD1. There are 15 residues in the CDR3. CDR1 SGHRS and CDR2 YFSETQ come from the germline V gene. The ends lost 0 bases at V and 4 bases at J; junction bases unmatched: 2. In DNA form, the CDR3 reads TGCGCCAGCAGCTTGGAGGGGACAGGGTACAATGAGCAGTTCTTC. Amino acids: CASSLEGTGYNEQFF.

This clonotype has more than one count but fewer than ten. CDR3 bases: TGTGCCAGCAGGCCCGGAGCCAACTCCTATAATTCACCCCTCCACTTT. It yields the protein CASRPGANSYNSPLHF. The chain has TRBV7-2 and TRBJ1-6, with D uncertain. Germline CDR1 SGHTA, CDR2 FQGNSA. The CDR3 runs to 16 residues. The V and J ends lost 6 bases and 0 bases respectively, with 12 bases between them. Full variable domain (missing parts from reference TRBV7-2 and TRBJ1-6): GAGVSQSPSNKVTEKGKDVELRCDPISGHTALYWYRQSLGQGLEFLIYFQGNSAPDKSGLPSDRFSAERTGGSVSTLTIQRTQQEDSAVYLCASRPGANSYNSPLHFGNGTRLTVT.

The sample holds many counts of this clonotype. This sequence joins TRBV7-2 and TRBJ2-2, with 9 nucleotides matching TRBD1. The V gene's germline CDR1 is SGHTA and CDR2 FQGNSA. The CDR3 is 16 amino acids. Germline trimming cut 6 bases from V and 1 base from J; bases unmatched to any gene: 6. The DNA for the CDR3 is TGTGCCAGCAGTCCTAACAGGGGGCAGAACACCGGGGAGCTGTTTTTT. Translating gives CASSPNRGQNTGELFF. Looking up the rest from reference TRBV7-2 and TRBJ2-2 gives the full variable domain: GAGVSQSPSNKVTEKGKDVELRCDPISGHTALYWYRQSLGQGLEFLIYFQGNSAPDKSGLPSDRFSAERTGGSVSTLTIQRTQQEDSAVYLCASSPNRGQNTGELFFGEGSRLTVL.

J is TRBJ1-1 and V is TRBV4-3; the D is unclear. CDR3 length: 13 residues. From germline, CDR1 is LGHNA and CDR2 YSLEER. V shed 4 bases and J shed 1 base, with 7 bases lying between them. The DNA of the CDR3 is TGCGCCAGCAGCCGAAACCCGAACACTGAAGCTTTCTTT. Encoded protein: CASSRNPNTEAFF.

This clonotype was seen only a few times. The chain combines TRBV5-1 with TRBJ1-5; D uncertain. The germline V gene has CDR1 SGHRS and CDR2 YFSETQ. V lost 0 bases to trimming and J lost 4 bases, with 8 bases between them. The CDR3 contains 14 residues. CDR3 in amino acids: CASSLGGENQPQHF. As DNA, the CDR3 is TGCGCCAGCAGCTTGGGGGGAGAAAATCAGCCCCAGCATTTT.

The sample holds a few counts of this clonotype. The chain couples TRBV11-2 to TRBJ2-3; 7 bases match TRBD2. The trim removed 6 bases at V and 2 bases at J, leaving 8 bases unmatched. Germline V gives CDR1 SGHAT, CDR2 FQNNGV. CDR3 size: 15 residues. CDR3 protein: CASRVTGGLTDTQYF. The CDR3, as DNA: TGTGCCAGCAGGGTGACGGGGGGACTCACAGATACGCAGTATTTT.

The chain uses TRBV6-5 and TRBJ2-1; D might be TRBD1 (5 bases). There are 14 residues in the CDR3. Trimming removed 7 bases at V and 7 bases at J, with 17 bases between. CDR1 is MNHEY and CDR2 is SVGAGI in the germline V gene. The CDR3 reads CASTWMEGDNEQFF. The CDR3 DNA follows: TGTGCCAGCACGTGGATGGAAGGGGATAATGAGCAGTTCTTC.

This chain connects TRBV19 to TRBJ2-3, with TRBD2 matching over 9 bases. The CDR3 is 14 residues long. J was trimmed by 0 bases and V by 6 bases; bases with no gene match: 1. Germline V gives CDR1 LNHDA, CDR2 SQIVND (reference sequence). The CDR3 is CASSTSGSTDTQYF. The CDR3 bases are TGTGCCAGTAGCACTAGCGGGAGCACAGATACGCAGTATTTT.

This clonotype came up a few times. The V gene is TRBV15, the J gene TRBJ2-5, with 9 positions matching TRBD1. With 0 bases clipped from V and 4 bases from J, the junction kept 3 bases outside the gene matches. CDR1 LNHNV and CDR2 YYDKDF come from the germline V gene (reference sequence). The CDR3 consists of 15 residues. CDR3 coding DNA: TGTGCCACCAGCAGAGACCGACAGGGGGGAGAGACCCAGTACTTC. Translating it yields CATSRDRQGGETQYF.

The rearrangement links TRBV10-3 to TRBJ1-6; 9 bases are shared with TRBD1. Unmatched junction bases numbered 7, after V lost 2 bases and J lost 8 bases. CDR1 and CDR2 from the germline V gene are ENHRY and SYGVKD. The CDR3 loop spans 16 amino acids. The CDR3 nucleotides read TGTGCCATCAGTGAGGAGGACAGGGGACGGGATTCACCCCTCCACTTT. Translated, it gives CAISEEDRGRDSPLHF.

This clonotype has just a few counts. The chain is built from TRBV29-1 and TRBJ1-1; 10 nucleotides align to TRBD1. The CDR3 loop spans 17 amino acids. Trimming cost V 4 bases and J 3 bases; bases outside gene matches: 14. In germline, CDR1 is SQVTM, CDR2 ANQGSEA. The CDR3 sequence: CSVAALGTGVRYTEAFF. The DNA for the CDR3 is TGCAGCGTTGCAGCCTTGGGGACAGGGGTACGATACACTGAAGCTTTCTTT.

The V call is TRBV4-3, the J call TRBJ2-4; the match to TRBD2 covers 11 bases. The trim removed 4 bases at V and 1 base at J, leaving 3 bases unmatched. CDR3 length equals 16 residues. CDR1 is LGHNA, CDR2 YSLEER, per germline. For the CDR3, the DNA is TGCGCCAGCAGCCGGGGGACTAGCGGTGCCAAAAACATTCAGTACTTC. Translating it yields CASSRGTSGAKNIQYF.

This clonotype appeared many times. V usage is TRBV12-3 or TRBV12-4 and J usage is TRBJ1-6, with D possibly being TRBD1 (6 bases). V was shortened by 3 bases and J by 8 bases, with 20 bases between the two germline ends. The CDR3 runs to 17 residues. The CDR3 coding sequence is TGTGCCAGCAGTTTTTGGGGGGGCGTCGGGAGTGATTCACCCCTCCACTTT. This translates into CASSFWGGVGSDSPLHF.